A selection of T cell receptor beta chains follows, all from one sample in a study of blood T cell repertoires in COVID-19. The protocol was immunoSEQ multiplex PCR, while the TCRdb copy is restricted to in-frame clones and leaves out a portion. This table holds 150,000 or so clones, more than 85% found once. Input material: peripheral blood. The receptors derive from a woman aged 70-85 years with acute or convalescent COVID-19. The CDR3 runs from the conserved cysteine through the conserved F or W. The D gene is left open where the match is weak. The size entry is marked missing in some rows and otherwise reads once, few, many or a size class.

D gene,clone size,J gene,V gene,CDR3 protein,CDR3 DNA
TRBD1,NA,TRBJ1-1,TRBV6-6,CASSRRQGAFEAFF,TGTGCCAGCAGTAGGAGGCAGGGGGCCTTTGAAGCTTTCTTT
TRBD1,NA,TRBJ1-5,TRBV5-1,CASSLGTGSNQPQHF,TGCGCCAGCAGTCTTGGGACAGGAAGCAATCAGCCCCAGCATTTT
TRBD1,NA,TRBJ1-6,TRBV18,CASSPTSQGVSPLHF,TGTGCCAGCTCACCAACCTCGCAGGGGGTTTCACCCCTCCACTTT
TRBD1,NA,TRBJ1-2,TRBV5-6,CASSAGQAHYGYTF,TGTGCCAGCAGCGCTGGACAGGCTCACTATGGCTACACCTTC
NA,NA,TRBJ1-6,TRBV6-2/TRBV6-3,CASSYSSAGGSPLHF,TGTGCCAGCAGTTACTCGTCCGCCGGGGGTTCACCCCTCCACTTT
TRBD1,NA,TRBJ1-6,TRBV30,CAGSLTGGNSPLHF,TGTGCCGGGAGCCTGACAGGGGGAAATTCACCCCTCCACTTT
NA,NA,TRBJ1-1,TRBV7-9,CASSTAGRNTEAFF,TGTGCCAGCAGCACCGCCGGGAGGAACACTGAAGCTTTCTTT
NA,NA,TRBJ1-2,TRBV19,CASSFAGRNNYGYTF,TGTGCCAGTAGTTTCGCAGGGCGTAACAACTATGGCTACACCTTC
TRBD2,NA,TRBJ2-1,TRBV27,CASRISGGASYNEQFF,TGTGCCAGCAGAATTAGCGGGGGGGCCTCCTACAATGAGCAGTTCTTC
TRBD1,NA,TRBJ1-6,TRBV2,CAVQRDRASPLHF,TGTGCCGTACAACGGGACAGAGCCTCTCCCCTCCACTTT
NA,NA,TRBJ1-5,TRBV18,CASSLMGGYGSNQPQHF,TGTGCCAGCTCCTTAATGGGGGGGTACGGGAGCAATCAGCCCCAGCATTTT
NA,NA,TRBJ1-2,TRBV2,CASMPGVGPLGYGYTF,TGTGCCAGCATGCCCGGGGTAGGTCCTCTCGGCTATGGCTACACCTTC
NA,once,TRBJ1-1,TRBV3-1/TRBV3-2,CASSPGAGGTEAFF,TGTGCCAGCAGCCCTGGAGCTGGAGGGACTGAAGCTTTCTTT
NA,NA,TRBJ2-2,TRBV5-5,CASSPGGVLTGELFF,TGTGCCAGCAGCCCGGGGGGCGTTTTGACCGGGGAGCTGTTTTTT
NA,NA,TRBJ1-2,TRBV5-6,CASSLVGGANYGYTF,TGTGCCAGCAGCTTGGTTGGGGGCGCTAACTATGGCTACACCTTC
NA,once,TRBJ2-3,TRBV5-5,CASSLIAVSSTDTQYF,TGTGCCAGCAGCTTGATAGCGGTCAGCAGCACAGATACGCAGTATTTT
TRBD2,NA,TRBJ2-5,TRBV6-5,CASSYSGGLKETQYF,TGTGCCAGCAGTTACTCCGGGGGGTTAAAAGAGACCCAGTACTTC
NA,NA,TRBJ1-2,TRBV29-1,CSAVGQGNYGYTF,TGCAGCGCTGTGGGACAAGGAAACTATGGCTACACCTTC